This entry describes one T cell receptor (beta chain). The data were obtained in a study of cytomegalovirus exposure and HLA in healthy donors. PCR involved 60 Vbeta and 13 Jbeta primers. Sequenced by immunoSEQ multiplex PCR; TCRdb stores in-frame clones only, minus some. The sample has more than 150,000 clones, 65% to 85% seen once. V gave up 4 bases and J gave up 0 bases, with 10 bases separating them. The CDR3 covers 15 residues. Germline loops: CDR1 MNHNS, CDR2 SASEGT. Material for sequencing was PBMCs. The receptor comes from a girl aged 5-17 years in good health and CMV-seropositive. This chain links TRBV6-1 with TRBJ1-3; D unclear. CDR3 residues: CASSGEIYSGNTIYF. The DNA of the CDR3 is TGTGCCAGCAGTGGGGAGATTTACTCTGGAAACACCATATATTTT.